Shown below are 19 T cell receptor beta chains from a single sample sequenced in a study of T cells in Graves' hyperthyroidism and ophthalmopathy. TCR beta CDR3 regions were amplified from RNA transcripts. The primer set for the first-round RT-PCR of the TCR CDR3 was HTBI. TCRdb analysed the multiplex PCR reads with MiXCR anew, one entry per CDR3 protein. This sample carries about 480,000 distinct CDR3 sequences, roughly a quarter of them seen once, and the ten largest clones take around 11%. The sequencing input was blood. The origin of the receptors is a woman aged 25 to 39 with Graves' ophthalmopathy.

This clonotype has a count of ten or more. The gene calls are TRBV5-1 and TRBJ1-1; a possible D gene is TRBD1 (5 bases). Germline V lookup: CDR1 SGHRS, CDR2 YFSETQ. The CDR3 contains 14 residues. Trimming removed 4 bases at V and 3 bases at J, with 13 bases between. CDR3: CASSLPSQDTEAFF. CDR3 sequence (DNA): TGCGCCAGCAGCCTTCCCTCACAGGACACTGAAGCTTTCTTT.

Regarding this clonotype: A much larger clonotype is one base distant, so this may be a read error. CDR3 sequence: CASGQLMNTEAFF. The CDR3 coding sequence is TGTGCCAGCGGACAGCTAATGAACACTGAAGCTTTCTTT. The V gene is TRBV28, the J gene TRBJ1-1, with D possibly being TRBD1 (6 bases). Trimming cost V 8 bases and J 0 bases, with 10 bases left between them. The CDR3 covers 13 residues. CDR1 and CDR2 (germline): MDHEN, SYDVKM.

In this sample, this clonotype turned up many times. The CDR3 DNA follows: TGTGCCAGTAGTATGGACAGGGGGAGGGAAAAACTGTTTTTT. Translation gives CASSMDRGREKLFF. The rearrangement uses TRBV19 and TRBJ1-4; 10 positions match TRBD1. J lost 8 bases, V lost 3 bases, and 3 bases had no gene match. Germline CDR1 is LNHDA and CDR2 is SQIVND (reference sequence). The CDR3 spans 14 residues. Full variable domain (outside the CDR3, taken from reference TRBV19 and TRBJ1-4): DGGITQSPKYLFRKEGQNVTLSCEQNLNHDAMYWYRQDPGQGLRLIYYSQIVNDFQKGDIAEGYSVSREKKESFPLTVTSAQKNPTAFYLCASSMDRGREKLFFGSGTQLSVL.

The V and J genes are TRBV12-3 or TRBV12-4 and TRBJ2-5; D remains unclear. V was cut by 1 base and J by 7 bases, with 10 bases left in between. The CDR3 is 13 amino acids. CDR3: CASSLEPLGTQYF. The CDR3 nucleotides are TGTGCCAGCAGTTTAGAACCCCTCGGGACCCAGTACTTC.

This clonotype was observed many times. The chain has TRBV5-1 and TRBJ1-1; no firm D call. The germline gives CDR1 SGHRS, CDR2 YFSETQ. V dropped 0 bases and J dropped 4 bases, with 10 bases sitting between them. This CDR3 has 14 amino acids. The CDR3, as DNA: TGCGCCAGCAGCTTGGCGGCAGTGGGCACTGAAGCTTTCTTT. Translation: CASSLAAVGTEAFF.

This clonotype was observed many times. This rearrangement joins TRBV7-9 to TRBJ1-5; D is possibly TRBD1 (5 bases). The CDR3 is 12 residues long. Germline V gene lookup returns CDR1 SEHNR and CDR2 FQNEAQ (reference sequence). V shed 5 bases and J shed 7 bases, with 9 bases lying between them. The DNA of the CDR3 is TGTGCCAGCAGCGACGGGGGACAGCCCCAGCATTTT. Encoded protein: CASSDGGQPQHF.

A word on this clonotype: A much larger clone is a single base away; this may be a read error. CDR3 loop: CASSGTGSSGANVLAF. CDR3 bases: TGTGCCAGCAGTGGGACAGGGAGCTCAGGGGCCAACGTCCTGGCTTTC. The chain couples TRBV28 to TRBJ2-6; 9 bases match TRBD1. The CDR3 runs to 16 residues. Germline CDR1 and CDR2: MDHEN and SYDVKM.

The genes are TRBV11-2 and TRBJ1-3; no clear D. V dropped 1 base and J dropped 0 bases, with 10 bases sitting between them. This CDR3 has 16 amino acids. CDR1 and CDR2 (germline): SGHAT, FQNNGV. The CDR3: CASSLGTANSGNTIYF. CDR3 sequence (DNA): TGTGCCAGCAGCTTAGGGACCGCCAACTCTGGAAACACCATATATTTT.

This clonotype was counted many times. J is TRBJ2-7 and V is TRBV11-2; D remains unclear. The germline CDR1 and CDR2 sequences are SGHAT and FQNNGV. V was clipped by 0 bases and J by 5 bases, with 5 bases between them. This CDR3 comprises 12 residues. The CDR3 protein is CASSLDLDEQYF. The CDR3 region has the DNA TGTGCCAGCAGCTTAGACCTGGACGAGCAGTACTTC.

This clonotype was detected once. V is TRBV6-4 and J is TRBJ2-2, with TRBD1 matching 7 bases. The CDR3 sequence is 16 residues long. Germline values: CDR1 MRHNA, CDR2 SNTAGT. Trimming took 4 bases from V and 3 from J; bases not matched to a gene: 8. For the CDR3, the DNA is TGTGCCAGCAGTGCTCGACAGGGAAGGTACACCGGGGAGCTGTTTTTT. Protein product: CASSARQGRYTGELFF.

This clonotype is a singleton in its sample. The chain couples TRBV20-1 to TRBJ1-2; 10 positions agree with TRBD1. The V gene end was trimmed by 4 bases and the J gene end by 0 bases; junction bases not matched to a gene: 2. Germline V CDR1 and CDR2: DFQATT, SNEGSKA (reference sequence). The CDR3 has 14 amino acids. The chain's CDR3 is CSAMGQGPNYGYTF. CDR3 sequence (DNA): TGCAGTGCTATGGGACAGGGGCCTAACTATGGCTACACCTTC.

For this clonotype: This may come from a read error, since a much larger clone is one base off. J is TRBJ1-5 and V is TRBV6-1; D not certain. Germline CDR1 and CDR2: MNHNS and SASEGT. The CDR3 length is 13 residues. The CDR3 sequence is CVSSDSGSQPQHF. The CDR3 coding sequence is TGTGTCAGCAGTGATTCGGGTTCTCAGCCCCAGCATTTT.

This clonotype was detected ten times or more. V gene TRBV29-1 combines with J gene TRBJ1-1, with D possibly TRBD1 on 5 matching bases. Trimming shortened V by 6 bases and J by 5 bases, and 13 bases separated the two germline ends. The CDR3 loop spans 12 amino acids. Germline values: CDR1 SQVTM, CDR2 ANQGSEA. This chain's CDR3 is CSVPGLVTEAFF. In nucleotides, the CDR3 is TGCAGCGTGCCGGGACTTGTGACTGAAGCTTTCTTT. Filled out from reference TRBV29-1 and TRBJ1-1, the complete variable domain reads SAVISQKPSRDICQRGTSLTIQCQVDSQVTMMFWYRQQPGQSLTLIATANQGSEATYESGFVIDKFPISRPNLTFSTLTVSNMSPEDSSIYLCSVPGLVTEAFFGQGTRLTVV.

With respect to this clonotype: It may be a read error: a sequence one base away is much more abundant. V is TRBV6-5 and J is TRBJ2-5; a possible D gene is TRBD2 (6 bases). The CDR3 is 14 residues long. The germline V and J ends were trimmed by 0 bases and 3 bases, with 8 bases remaining between them. CDR1 is MNHEY and CDR2 is SVGAGI in the germline V gene. The chain's CDR3 is CASSYSCGEETQYF. CDR3 nucleotides: TGTGCCAGCAGTTACTCGTGCGGGGAAGAGACCCAGTACTTC.

This clonotype was observed many times. This chain uses TRBV6-5 with TRBJ1-2; TRBD1 aligns across 9 bases. In germline, CDR1 is MNHEY, CDR2 SVGAGI. This CDR3 region has 13 residues. V gave up 6 bases and J gave up 8 bases; unmatched junction bases: 7. In DNA form, the CDR3 reads TGTGCCAGCAGAGCGGGACAGGGAACCGGCTACACCTTC. It codes for CASRAGQGTGYTF.

This clonotype was recorded many times. The chain couples TRBV6-5 to TRBJ1-2; 9 positions agree with TRBD1. This CDR3 has 16 residues. Germline assignment: CDR1 MNHEY and CDR2 SVGAGI. With V trimmed by 4 bases and J by 4 bases, 10 bases remained unmatched. CDR3 sequence reads: CASSFGTGSLGYGYTF. In nucleotides, the CDR3 is TGTGCCAGCAGTTTCGGGACAGGGAGTCTTGGCTATGGCTACACCTTC.

This clonotype has at least ten counts. V usage is TRBV30 and J usage is TRBJ1-2; D unclear. Deletions cut 0 bases from V and 6 bases from J, with 8 bases between. The CDR3 is made up of 12 amino acids. The germline CDR1 and CDR2 sequences are GTSNPN and SVGIG (reference sequence). CDR3 loop: CAWSVSGNGYTF. CDR3 sequence (DNA): TGTGCCTGGAGTGTATCTGGGAATGGCTACACCTTC.

Ten or more counts support this clonotype. The V and J genes are TRBV12-3 or TRBV12-4 and TRBJ1-3; D is unclear. Trimming removed 8 bases at V and 0 bases at J, with 17 bases between. There are 16 residues in the CDR3. As DNA, the CDR3 is TGTGCCAGCGTGACCCACATGAGGAGCTCTGGAAACACCATATATTTT. Translation gives CASVTHMRSSGNTIYF.

This clonotype was found a few times. The rearrangement links TRBV15 to TRBJ2-7; 8 bases fit TRBD1. The CDR3 is 18 amino acids. The germline CDR1 and CDR2 sequences are LNHNV and YYDKDF (reference sequence). The ends lost 0 bases at V and 6 bases at J; junction bases unmatched: 16. The CDR3 region has the DNA TGTGCCACCAGCAGAGATAGGACTTTGCAGGGGGCGCCGGGCGAGCAGTACTTC. Protein product: CATSRDRTLQGAPGEQYF.